These T cell receptor beta chains were read from a single sample in a study of T cell repertoires in cytomegalovirus infection. Which antigens these TCRs recognize remains unknown. TCRdb re-called the reads through MiXCR, storing one row per CDR3 protein. Of approximately 990,000 distinct CDR3 sequences in the sample, roughly 31% were seen once. Sequences were derived from cultured CD8+ T cells from PBMCs, sampled from culture after CMV antigen stimulation. The receptors here all came from a human donor in good health (CMV status not recorded). Some clones in this sample may be carry-over from other donors' samples. The CDR3 runs from the conserved cysteine through the conserved F or W. D genes are given only for firm matches. Expanded clones are given a class, and other clones once, few, many or no size at all.

TRBV12-3/TRBV12-4	.	many	TRBJ2-3	15	TGTGCCAGCAGTTTATCTCCCCGGGGAGCAGATACGCAGTATTTT	CASSLSPRGADTQYF
TRBV6-2/TRBV6-3	.	many	TRBJ1-5	16	TGTGCCAGCAGTTACTCGAGGGTTGTAATCAATCAGCCCCAGCATTTT	CASSYSRVVINQPQHF
TRBV4-1	TRBD1	.	TRBJ1-2	14	TGCGCCAGCAGCCCCAAACAGGGGAACTATGGCTACACCTTC	CASSPKQGNYGYTF
TRBV7-9	.	once	TRBJ2-1	15	TGTGCCAGCAGCTTAGGGGACTTCCCTTACAATGAGCAGTTCTTC	CASSLGDFPYNEQFF
TRBV4-1	TRBD1	.	TRBJ2-2	19	TGCGCCAGCAGCCAAGACGGGACAGGGGTTGGTTCGGACACCGGGGAGCTGTTTTTT	CASSQDGTGVGSDTGELFF
TRBV12-3/TRBV12-4	.	few	TRBJ1-1	15	TGTGCCAGCAGTTTATCCTCGACAGAGAACACTGAAGCTTTCTTT	CASSLSSTENTEAFF
TRBV4-1	.	few	TRBJ1-4	12	TGCGCCAGCAGCCGTCCTAAGTTGGGGCTGTTTTTT	CASSRPKLGLFF
TRBV12-3/TRBV12-4	.	.	TRBJ1-2	14	TGTGCCAGCAGTTTTTCAGGGGATGTCTATGGCTACACCTTC	CASSFSGDVYGYTF
TRBV2	.	few	TRBJ1-2	13	TGTGCCAGCAGCGCGGGGGAGAACTATGGCTACACCTTC	CASSAGENYGYTF
TRBV9	.	.	TRBJ1-2	14	TGTGCCAGCAGCGCCTACAAGGACAGCTATGGCTACACCTTC	CASSAYKDSYGYTF
TRBV19	TRBD1	.	TRBJ2-2	19	TGTGCCAGTAGGGGGTTCGGTCTGGACAGGGCCACGAACACCGGGGAGCTGTTTTTT	CASRGFGLDRATNTGELFF
TRBV6-5	.	.	TRBJ2-1	14	TGTGCCAGCAGTCTCTCGAGGACGTACAATGAGCAGTTCTTC	CASSLSRTYNEQFF
TRBV10-3	.	few	TRBJ1-1	14	TGTGCCATTAAAATCGGTAGGAAGGACACTGAAGCTTTCTTT	CAIKIGRKDTEAFF
TRBV20-1	TRBD2	few	TRBJ2-5	15	TGCAGTGCTAGCCTCCTAGCGGGGGTTTGGGAGACCCAGTACTTC	CSASLLAGVWETQYF
TRBV10-2	.	.	TRBJ1-2	20	TGCGCCAGCAGTGAGGAGTCGGGATGGACAACGGATAGGGTCAACTATGGCTACACCTTC	CASSEESGWTTDRVNYGYTF
TRBV9	TRBD1	.	TRBJ1-3	15	TGTGCCAGCAGCGACAGGGGAGAAGCTGGAAACACCATATATTTT	CASSDRGEAGNTIYF
TRBV6-5	.	.	TRBJ1-1	13	TGTGCCAGCAGTTACTCGGTCGTTACTGAAGCTTTCTTT	CASSYSVVTEAFF
TRBV27	.	.	TRBJ2-7	15	TGTGCCAGCACCCTGGTTGGTAGCGGCCCCTACGAGCAGTACTTC	CASTLVGSGPYEQYF
TRBV6-6	TRBD1	.	TRBJ2-1	17	TGTGCCAGCAGTTTAATCCCTACCGGGACAGGGGATGATGAGCAGTTCTTC	CASSLIPTGTGDDEQFF
TRBV9	TRBD2	.	TRBJ2-1	16	TGTGCCAGCAGCAGGGGAGCGGGGGGGCCTCGCAATGAGCAGTTCTTC	CASSRGAGGPRNEQFF
TRBV27	.	few	TRBJ2-7	15	TGTGCCAGCAGTTTCTCGGGGGGCAACTCCTACGAGCAGTACTTC	CASSFSGGNSYEQYF
TRBV6-5	.	many	TRBJ2-1	16	TGTGCCAGCAGTTATGGGTGGGCTCCCTCCTACAATGAGCAGTTCTTC	CASSYGWAPSYNEQFF
TRBV11-2	TRBD1	.	TRBJ2-1	16	TGTGCCAGCAGCTTAGACGTTGGACAGGGATTACGGGAGCAGTTCTTC	CASSLDVGQGLREQFF
TRBV19	TRBD2	few	TRBJ2-6	18	TGTGCCAGTAGTCTTAGCGGGGGGCTCCTCAGGGGGGCCAACGTCCTGACTTTC	CASSLSGGLLRGANVLTF
TRBV6-2/TRBV6-3	.	few	TRBJ1-5	16	TGTGCCAGCAGTTCGTCGGTCCCCAGCGGCAATCAGCCCCAGCATTTT	CASSSSVPSGNQPQHF
TRBV6-1	.	few	TRBJ1-1	15	TGTGCCAGCAGTGAACCACTCTCAGTGAACACTGAAGCTTTCTTT	CASSEPLSVNTEAFF
TRBV10-3	.	.	TRBJ1-2	15	TGTGCCATCCAAGTGAGGGGCAGTCCTAACTATGGCTACACCTTC	CAIQVRGSPNYGYTF
TRBV3-1	.	few	TRBJ1-1	13	TGTGCCAGCAGCCAAGAAAATCCAGGTGAAGCTTTCTTT	CASSQENPGEAFF
TRBV7-6	.	.	TRBJ2-7	14	TGTGCCAGCAGCCCTTGGGAGCAGGACTACGAGCAGTACTTC	CASSPWEQDYEQYF
TRBV10-3	.	.	TRBJ2-3	14	TGTGCCATCAGTGAGTTAGGGATCACAGATACGCAGTATTTT	CAISELGITDTQYF
TRBV12-3/TRBV12-4	.	.	TRBJ2-7	13	TGTGCCAGCAGACGAGGACATCTATACGAGCAGTACTTC	CASRRGHLYEQYF
TRBV7-8	.	few	TRBJ1-1	13	TGTGCCAGCAGCTCGGGGTTACAGGGTGAAGCTTTCTTT	CASSSGLQGEAFF
TRBV5-3	.	.	TRBJ2-3	14	TGTGCCAGCAGCATGTTCACAGGGAGAGATACGCAGTATTTT	CASSMFTGRDTQYF
TRBV7-9	TRBD1	many	TRBJ2-3	16	TGTGCCAGCAGCTTCCGGGACAGGGATTCGAGAGATACGCAGTATTTT	CASSFRDRDSRDTQYF
TRBV6-5	TRBD1	few	TRBJ1-2	13	TGTGCCAGCAGTTGGGGACAGGAATATGGCTACACCTTC	CASSWGQEYGYTF
TRBV6-5	.	.	TRBJ2-6	16	TGTGCCAGCAGTTATGACAGGCGAACTGGGGCCAACGTCCTGACTTTC	CASSYDRRTGANVLTF
TRBV6-2/TRBV6-3	.	.	TRBJ1-1	12	TGTGCCAGCAGAGATACAGGAGTCGAAGCTTTCTTT	CASRDTGVEAFF
TRBV4-3	.	.	TRBJ1-6	16	TGCGCCAACAGCCCCGAAGCCGGCGCCCCAAGGTCACCCCTCCACTTT	CANSPEAGAPRSPLHF
TRBV5-4	TRBD1	few	TRBJ1-2	15	TGTGCCAGCAGCTTCGGGGACAGGGCTGTTGATGGCTACACCTTC	CASSFGDRAVDGYTF
TRBV19	TRBD2	.	TRBJ2-1	17	TGTGCCAGTAGTACTCACTATAGCGGGGCGTTCCAGGATGAGCAGTTCTTC	CASSTHYSGAFQDEQFF
TRBV12-3/TRBV12-4	.	few	TRBJ2-5	16	TGTGCCAGCAGCCGACCTTCAGGGACGGAGGGAGAGACCCAGTACTTC	CASSRPSGTEGETQYF
TRBV27	.	.	TRBJ2-3	16	TGTGCCAGCGTCCCTAACTGGGGGGGCGAAACAGATACGCAGTATTTT	CASVPNWGGETDTQYF
TRBV7-9	.	.	TRBJ1-4	16	TGTGCCAGCAGCTTTGGGACAACTGCAACTAATGAAAAACTGTTTTTT	CASSFGTTATNEKLFF
TRBV6-5	.	.	TRBJ1-1	16	TGTGCCAGCAGTTACTCGGCAGGGGACCTGAACACTGAAGCTTTCTTT	CASSYSAGDLNTEAFF
TRBV7-6	TRBD1	many	TRBJ1-2	13	TGTGCCAGCAGCTCGGACAGGATCTATGGCTACACCTTC	CASSSDRIYGYTF
TRBV7-2	.	many	TRBJ1-1	13	TGTGCCAGCAGCGTGGGGGGGAGAGCTGAAGCTTTCTTT	CASSVGGRAEAFF
TRBV20-1	TRBD2	.	TRBJ2-5	13	TGCAGCTCCCGGACTAGCGGGGAAGAGACCCAGTACTTC	CSSRTSGEETQYF
TRBV27	.	.	TRBJ1-1	14	TGTGCCAGCAGTTTAAGGATGGGTCCCACTGAAGCTTTCTTT	CASSLRMGPTEAFF
TRBV4-1	TRBD2	.	TRBJ2-1	15	TGCGCCAGCAGCCAGGCTAGCGGGGGGCACAATGAGCAGTTCTTC	CASSQASGGHNEQFF
TRBV7-2	.	.	TRBJ1-1	14	TGTGCCAGCAGCCTAAGGACTGTCCGGACTGAAGCTTTCTTT	CASSLRTVRTEAFF
TRBV4-1	.	.	TRBJ2-3	15	TGCGCCAGCAGCCAAGAGGGGGGCGGAACAGATACGCAGTATTTT	CASSQEGGGTDTQYF
TRBV6-6	.	few	TRBJ1-6	15	TGTGCCAGCAGTTACTCACCGGACCCTAATTCACCCCTCCACTTT	CASSYSPDPNSPLHF
TRBV4-1	.	.	TRBJ1-1	16	TGCGCCAGCAGCCAGGAGCTCGGGCAGCGGAACACTGAAGCTTTCTTT	CASSQELGQRNTEAFF
TRBV7-9	.	few	TRBJ2-2	16	TGTGCCAGCAGCCCCATGGAGGGGGTGAACACCGGGGAGCTGTTTTTT	CASSPMEGVNTGELFF
TRBV7-6	.	few	TRBJ1-4	15	TGTGCCAGCAGCTTAGAAAGACGGGTCAATGAAAAACTGTTTTTT	CASSLERRVNEKLFF